The 23 T cell receptor beta chains below were found in one sample sequenced in a study of blood T cell repertoires in COVID-19. Produced via immunoSEQ multiplex PCR; TCRdb's table is partial and in-frame only. In the table there are around 77,000 clones, more than 75% of which are singletons. The source material was peripheral blood. Every receptor here comes from a woman of 80 years or more with active or convalescent COVID-19.

The rearrangement links TRBV12-3 or TRBV12-4 to TRBJ1-6; D ambiguous. The CDR3 extends over 12 amino acids. V lost 6 bases and J lost 7, with 7 bases in between. Written as DNA, the CDR3 is TGTGCCAGCAGCCCGGGAAATTCACCCCTCCACTTT. It codes for CASSPGNSPLHF.

The gene calls are TRBV6-1 and TRBJ1-3; no firm D call. Trimming took off 3 bases at V and 0 bases at J, with 6 bases between the two ends. The CDR3 loop spans 14 amino acids. The germline CDR1 and CDR2 sequences are MNHNS and SASEGT. This CDR3 is CASSEGSSGNTIYF. The CDR3 DNA reads as TGTGCCAGCAGTGAGGGGAGCTCTGGAAACACCATATATTTT.

The rearrangement uses TRBV10-2 and TRBJ2-7, with TRBD1 matching 11 bases. Germline CDR1 and CDR2: WSHSY and SAAADI. J gave up 3 bases and V 6 bases, and 1 base lay outside the gene matches. The CDR3 extends over 13 amino acids. In DNA form, the CDR3 reads TGCGCCAGCAGGGGACAGGGGGGCTACGAGCAGTACTTC. It specifies CASRGQGGYEQYF.

V gene TRBV10-3 combines with J gene TRBJ1-2; possible D gene TRBD1, 5 bases. The CDR3 has 11 amino acids. V lost 8 bases and J lost 8, with 12 bases in between. CDR1 and CDR2 from the germline V gene are ENHRY and SYGVKD. The CDR3 nucleotides are TGTGCCATCGGAGGGGTAGGAGGCTACACCTTC. The encoded protein is CAIGGVGGYTF.

The V call is TRBV6-5, the J call TRBJ1-5; a possible D gene is TRBD1 (6 bases). The CDR3 runs to 15 residues. Trimming cost V 6 bases and J 0 bases, with 12 bases left between them. The germline gives CDR1 MNHEY, CDR2 SVGAGI. The CDR3 region is CASSQLGGSNQPQHF. CDR3 coding DNA: TGTGCCAGCAGCCAACTAGGGGGTAGCAATCAGCCCCAGCATTTT.

The V call is TRBV5-1, the J call TRBJ2-7; no clear D gene. CDR3 length: 14 residues. CDR1 and CDR2 (germline): SGHRS, YFSETQ. The V end was cut by 0 bases, the J end by 3 bases, with 10 bases between. The CDR3 reads CASSLAIGGYEQYF. Here the CDR3 DNA reads TGCGCCAGCAGCTTGGCAATCGGCGGCTACGAGCAGTACTTC.

This clone was detected only a few times. The V gene is TRBV4-1, the J gene TRBJ2-3; no definite D call. The CDR3 is 13 amino acids. CDR1 is MGHRA, CDR2 YSYEKL, per germline. Deletions cut 0 bases from V and 6 bases from J, with 7 bases between. Here the CDR3 reads CASSQDPVDTQYF. The CDR3 DNA sequence: TGCGCCAGCAGCCAAGATCCCGTGGATACGCAGTATTTT.

The chain links TRBV25-1 to TRBJ2-3; 11 bases are shared with TRBD2. CDR1 MGHDK and CDR2 SYGVNS come from the germline V gene. J gave up 5 bases and V 2 bases, and 12 bases lay outside the gene matches. CDR3 length: 18 residues. The CDR3: CASSEMVILAGGLDTQYF. Here the CDR3 DNA reads TGTGCCAGCAGTGAAATGGTTATCCTAGCGGGGGGTTTAGATACGCAGTATTTT.

This chain joins TRBV7-2 and TRBJ2-5; 8 nucleotides align to TRBD1. CDR3 length equals 13 residues. From germline, CDR1 is SGHTA and CDR2 FQGNSA. Losses at the gene ends were 5 bases for V and 5 bases for J; bases not matched to a gene: 4. The CDR3 DNA sequence: TGTGCCAGCAGCAGAGACAGGGGCGAGACCCAGTACTTC. It specifies CASSRDRGETQYF.

The genes are TRBV28 and TRBJ1-3; unclear D gene. Looked up from germline, CDR1 is MDHEN and CDR2 is SYDVKM. V lost 8 bases to trimming and J lost 3 bases, with 11 bases between them. There are 13 residues in the CDR3. CDR3 region: CASQGSGGNTIYF. CDR3 nucleotide sequence: TGTGCCAGCCAAGGTAGCGGTGGAAACACCATATATTTT.

This CDR3 reads CAISPGGAWGEAFF. The CDR3, as DNA: TGTGCCATCAGTCCCGGTGGGGCCTGGGGTGAAGCTTTCTTT. The chain joins TRBV10-3 to TRBJ1-1, with D maybe TRBD1 (5 bases). Germline CDR1 is ENHRY and CDR2 is SYGVKD. This CDR3 contains 14 residues. Trimming took off 5 bases at V and 7 bases at J, with 17 bases between the two ends.

This chain uses TRBV11-2 with TRBJ2-7; D may be TRBD1 (6 bases). This CDR3 contains 14 residues. In germline, CDR1 is SGHAT, CDR2 FQNNGV. With 3 bases removed from V and 5 bases from J, the gap between germline ends came to 14 bases. The CDR3 region has the DNA TGTGCCAGCAGCTTGGTAGAGCAGGGGCACGAGCAGTACTTC. Protein: CASSLVEQGHEQYF.

This chain's CDR3 is CASSLLQGAKNIQYF. The CDR3 DNA follows: TGCGCCAGCAGCCTCCTACAGGGGGCCAAAAACATTCAGTACTTC. The rearrangement joins TRBV5-1 to TRBJ2-4; 7 nucleotides align to TRBD1. V gave up 4 bases and J gave up 1 base; unmatched junction bases: 5. There are 15 residues in the CDR3. Germline lookup yields CDR1 SGHRS and CDR2 YFSETQ.

CDR3 loop: CASSFTIGGAGEKLFF. The CDR3 nucleotides read TGTGCCAGCAGCTTCACAATCGGGGGGGCAGGTGAAAAACTGTTTTTT. The chain couples TRBV7-8 to TRBJ1-4; D is perhaps TRBD1 (6 bases). CDR1 and CDR2 from the germline V gene are SGHVS and FQNEAQ. V was trimmed by 3 bases and J by 7 bases, leaving 18 bases between them. This CDR3 is 16 amino acids long.

This sequence joins TRBV29-1 and TRBJ2-1; TRBD2 might be the D (7 bases). V lost 8 bases and J lost 5, with 19 bases in between. Germline CDR1 reads SQVTM; CDR2 reads ANQGSEA. The CDR3 totals 14 residues. In DNA, the CDR3 is TGCAGCACCCGTAGGGGGGGGTTAGACAATGAGCAGTTCTTC. Translated, it gives CSTRRGGLDNEQFF.

The chain is built from TRBV27 and TRBJ1-1; 7 bases fit TRBD1. With V trimmed by 4 bases and J by 5 bases, 13 bases remained unmatched. Germline V gives CDR1 MNHEY, CDR2 SMNVEV (reference sequence). The length of the CDR3 is 16 residues. CDR3 protein: CASSSLTGRRGTEAFF. The CDR3 DNA reads as TGTGCCAGCAGTTCCCTGACAGGGAGAAGGGGGACTGAAGCTTTCTTT.

The chain has TRBV13 and TRBJ2-2; unclear D gene. The CDR3 has 13 residues. Trimming took 5 bases from V and 0 from J, leaving 4 bases between them. Germline CDR1 reads PRHDT; CDR2 reads FYEKMQ (reference sequence). CDR3 nucleotide sequence: TGTGCCAGCAGCCCAGCGAACACCGGGGAGCTGTTTTTT. Its protein is CASSPANTGELFF.

V and J are TRBV5-1 and TRBJ1-2, with a weak D call TRBD1 (5 bases). CDR3 length: 15 residues. The V end lost 4 bases, the J end lost 8 bases, and 21 bases lay between the germline ends. Looked up from germline, CDR1 is SGHRS and CDR2 is YFSETQ. Written as DNA, the CDR3 is TGCGCCAGCAGCCGCACAGGAGGGGTGCCGAGGGGCTACACCTTC. It translates to CASSRTGGVPRGYTF.

The chain joins TRBV5-1 to TRBJ2-2; maybe TRBD2 (6 bases). Trimming took 0 bases from V and 5 from J, leaving 20 bases between them. Germline loops: CDR1 SGHRS, CDR2 YFSETQ. This CDR3 spans 18 amino acids. CDR3 region: CASSLGLVTREGTGELFF. The DNA for the CDR3 is TGCGCCAGCAGCTTGGGACTAGTCACCCGGGAAGGGACCGGGGAGCTGTTTTTT.

The chain has TRBV5-8 and TRBJ1-4; a possible D gene is TRBD1 (6 bases). Trimming took 2 bases from V and 2 from J, leaving 7 bases between them. Germline lookup yields CDR1 SGHTS and CDR2 YDEGEE. The length of the CDR3 is 14 residues. The CDR3: CASSFGQTNEKLFF. DNA of the CDR3: TGTGCCAGCAGCTTCGGACAGACTAATGAAAAACTGTTTTTT. The full variable domain, its missing parts supplied by reference TRBV5-8 and TRBJ1-4, is EAGVTQSPTHLIKTRGQQATLRCSPISGHTSVYWYQQALGLGLQFLLWYDEGEERNRGNFPPRFSGRQFPNYSSELNVNALELEDSALYLCASSFGQTNEKLFFGSGTQLSVL.

The gene calls are TRBV5-1 and TRBJ2-2; TRBD2 matches at 13 bases. Germline V gene lookup returns CDR1 SGHRS and CDR2 YFSETQ. The CDR3 totals 17 residues. Trimming cost V 3 bases and J 0 bases; bases outside gene matches: 2. The chain's CDR3 is CASSSGLAGTNTGELFF. The CDR3 bases are TGCGCCAGCAGCTCGGGACTAGCGGGGACGAACACCGGGGAGCTGTTTTTT.

This chain uses TRBV2 with TRBJ1-2, with 8 bases aligning to TRBD1. The CDR3 runs to 15 residues. The V gene end was trimmed by 6 bases and the J gene end by 2 bases; junction bases not matched to a gene: 8. Germline CDR1 reads SNHLY; CDR2 reads FYNNEI. In DNA form, the CDR3 reads TGTGCCAGCAGCGTAACAGGACAGGGCAACTATGGCTACACCTTC. Its translation is CASSVTGQGNYGYTF.

V and J are TRBV12-3 or TRBV12-4 and TRBJ1-1; D is unresolved. There are 13 residues in the CDR3. The V and J ends lost 3 bases and 1 base respectively, with 6 bases between them. The CDR3 region is CASSFTRNTEAFF. Here the CDR3 DNA reads TGTGCCAGCAGTTTTACCAGGAACACTGAAGCTTTCTTT.